This T cell receptor (beta chain) came from a study of blood T cell repertoires in COVID-19. Overall study: Acute-phase and convalescent COVID-19 samples originated in the United States, Italy and Spain.

Original handling: Quantification of nucleated cells was approximated via reference gene primer amplification. TCRdb's copy holds only in-frame clones and misses some; the assay was immunoSEQ multiplex PCR. The DNA gave D and trimming, while V, J and clone size come from that table. The table shows some 25,000 clones, with approximately 94% occurring only once. The length of the CDR3 is 18 residues. Looked up from germline, CDR1 is LNHDA and CDR2 is SQIVND (reference sequence). V dropped 5 bases and J dropped 0 bases, with 20 bases sitting between them. This chain links TRBV19 with TRBJ2-1; D uncertain. Sequenced input: peripheral blood. The receptor's source is a woman aged 45-65 years with active COVID-19. Written as DNA, the CDR3 is TGTGCCAGTAGTGTGGGCCCGCAGTGGCAGAGCTCCTACAATGAGCAGTTCTTC. It yields the protein CASSVGPQWQSSYNEQFF.